These 17 T cell receptor beta chains were all obtained from the same sample, sequenced in a study of a mutant IDH1 vaccine in newly diagnosed glioma. Method: immunoSEQ multiplex PCR; TCRdb's copy keeps in-frame clones and lacks some. This sample has about 83,000 clones, with about 81% found just once. Time point described: week 47, end of study. In the vaccine, a single dose held 300 ug of the mutant IDH1 20-mer peptide, along with topical imiquimod. What these receptors recognize is not known. Sequencing used PBMCs, obtained from a glioma patient whose treatment included an IDH1 peptide vaccine. The receptor set was obtained from a man aged 35 to 55 with glioma.

The chain has TRBV5-1 and TRBJ2-1; D remains unclear. CDR1 is SGHRS, CDR2 YFSETQ, per germline. The CDR3 is 16 residues long. V lost 0 bases and J 5 bases, leaving 15 bases between the germline ends. The chain's CDR3 is CASSLVIQRRNNEQFF. As DNA, the CDR3 is TGCGCCAGCAGCTTGGTCATCCAGCGACGCAACAATGAGCAGTTCTTC. Full variable domain (outside the CDR3, taken from reference TRBV5-1 and TRBJ2-1): KAGVTQTPRYLIKTRGQQVTLSCSPISGHRSVSWYQQTPGQGLQFLFEYFSETQRNKGNFPGRFSGRQFSNSRSEMNVSTLELGDSALYLCASSLVIQRRNNEQFFGPGTRLTVL.

The J gene is TRBJ2-1, the V gene TRBV2, with TRBD2 matching 13 bases. The V gene's germline CDR1 is SNHLY and CDR2 FYNNEI. V lost 8 bases to trimming and J lost 1 base; unmatched junction nucleotides: 5. This CDR3 comprises 16 residues. The CDR3 sequence: CASQTSGGFSYNEQFF. CDR3 coding DNA: TGTGCCAGCCAGACTAGCGGGGGGTTTTCCTACAATGAGCAGTTCTTC.

The chain employs TRBV27 and TRBJ1-4; 7 bases align to TRBD1. J gave up 5 bases and V 6 bases, and 6 bases lay outside the gene matches. CDR3 length: 14 residues. The germline gives CDR1 MNHEY, CDR2 SMNVEV (reference sequence). The CDR3 region is CASSLDRWNEKLFF. The CDR3 region has the DNA TGTGCCAGCAGCCTGGACAGGTGGAATGAAAAACTGTTTTTT. Using reference TRBV27 and TRBJ1-4 for the parts outside the CDR3, the full variable domain is EAQVTQNPRYLITVTGKKLTVTCSQNMNHEYMSWYRQDPGLGLRQIYYSMNVEVTDKGDVPEGYKVSRKEKRNFPLILESPSPNQTSLYFCASSLDRWNEKLFFGSGTQLSVL.

The CDR3 DNA reads as TGCGCCAGCAGGACAGGGGCCGGCTTGGAGCAGTACTTC. Translating gives CASRTGAGLEQYF. The gene calls are TRBV5-1 and TRBJ2-5; 8 nucleotides align to TRBD1. CDR1 and CDR2 (germline): SGHRS, YFSETQ. J gave up 11 bases and V 5 bases, and 11 bases lay outside the gene matches. The CDR3 spans 13 residues. Using reference TRBV5-1 and TRBJ2-5 for the parts outside the CDR3, the full variable domain is KAGVTQTPRYLIKTRGQQVTLSCSPISGHRSVSWYQQTPGQGLQFLFEYFSETQRNKGNFPGRFSGRQFSNSRSEMNVSTLELGDSALYLCASRTGAGLEQYFGPGTRLLVL.

The chain couples TRBV6-5 to TRBJ2-7, with unresolved D. V was pared by 4 bases and J by 0 bases, with 13 bases between. The CDR3 contains 15 residues. Germline V gives CDR1 MNHEY, CDR2 SVGAGI. The CDR3 loop is CASSFLETTSYEQYF. The CDR3 coding sequence is TGTGCCAGCAGTTTCCTGGAGACAACCTCCTACGAGCAGTACTTC.

The V call is TRBV6-6, the J call TRBJ2-2, with TRBD1 matching 7 bases. J gave up 5 bases and V 7 bases, and 7 bases lay outside the gene matches. The CDR3 has 14 amino acids. The germline CDR1 and CDR2 sequences are MNHNY and SVGAGI (reference sequence). CDR3 protein: CASMPGQMTGELFF. In nucleotides, the CDR3 is TGTGCCAGCATGCCGGGACAGATGACCGGGGAGCTGTTTTTT.

The V and J genes are TRBV4-3 and TRBJ2-7, with D possibly being TRBD2 (6 bases). Germline CDR1 and CDR2: LGHNA and YSLEER. The CDR3 contains 14 residues. The V end lost 1 base, the J end lost 2 bases, and 9 bases lay between the germline ends. The DNA of the CDR3 is TGCGCCAGCAGCCAAGCGGGACTCCCCTACGAGCAGTACTTC. Protein product: CASSQAGLPYEQYF.

The chain carries TRBV28 and TRBJ2-3; a possible D gene is TRBD1 (5 bases). The CDR3 is 14 residues long. Trimming took off 7 bases at V and 5 bases at J, with 16 bases between the two ends. Germline lookup yields CDR1 MDHEN and CDR2 SYDVKM. This chain's CDR3 is CASKATGAIDTQYF. CDR3 nucleotides: TGTGCCAGCAAGGCTACAGGCGCCATAGATACGCAGTATTTT.

The rearrangement uses TRBV10-3 and TRBJ2-5; D is unresolved. Between the trimmed V and J ends, which lost 6 bases and 2 bases, there was a span of 16 bases. The V gene's germline CDR1 is ENHRY and CDR2 SYGVKD. The length of the CDR3 is 15 residues. Here the CDR3 reads CAISDPVSPQETQYF. The CDR3, as DNA: TGTGCCATCAGCGACCCTGTAAGCCCTCAAGAGACCCAGTACTTC.

This chain joins TRBV19 and TRBJ1-1; D not resolved. V lost 6 bases, J lost 0 bases, and 8 bases lay in between. Germline assignment: CDR1 LNHDA and CDR2 SQIVND (reference sequence). CDR3 length: 13 residues. In nucleotides, the CDR3 is TGTGCCAGTAGCAGTATTATGAACACTGAAGCTTTCTTT. Protein product: CASSSIMNTEAFF.

V gene TRBV2 combines with J gene TRBJ2-2; the match to TRBD1 covers 7 bases. There are 15 residues in the CDR3. V lost 6 bases and J lost 0; bases outside the gene matches: 4. Germline V lookup: CDR1 SNHLY, CDR2 FYNNEI. The CDR3 nucleotides are TGTGCCAGCAGGGTGGGGACAGCGAACACCGGGGAGCTGTTTTTT. Amino acid sequence: CASRVGTANTGELFF.

V gene TRBV14 combines with J gene TRBJ2-1; D is ambiguous. Germline lookup yields CDR1 SGHDN and CDR2 FVKESK. The CDR3 sequence is 16 residues long. Trimming took off 0 bases at V and 8 bases at J, with 17 bases between the two ends. The CDR3 loop is CASSQDGYEVRYEQFF. The CDR3 region has the DNA TGTGCCAGCAGCCAAGACGGTTACGAGGTGAGGTATGAGCAGTTCTTC.

A single count supports this clone. The rearrangement links TRBV27 to TRBJ1-5; perhaps TRBD1 as D (6 bases). V was cut by 2 bases and J by 0 bases, with 14 bases left in between. The CDR3 has 17 amino acids. Germline-derived CDR1 and CDR2 are MNHEY and SMNVEV (reference sequence). The CDR3 sequence is CASSLTSGTTSNQPQHF. The DNA for the CDR3 is TGTGCCAGCAGTTTAACCTCCGGGACAACTAGCAATCAGCCCCAGCATTTT.

The V gene is TRBV4-3, the J gene TRBJ2-5; TRBD2 might be the D (6 bases). Germline V CDR1 and CDR2: LGHNA, YSLEER. Trimming took off 4 bases at V and 0 bases at J, with 15 bases between the two ends. The CDR3 loop spans 16 amino acids. Written as DNA, the CDR3 is TGCGCCAGCAGCCCTAGTGTCCGGGGGTACCAAGAGACCCAGTACTTC. Encoded protein: CASSPSVRGYQETQYF.

CDR3 protein: CASSLTQTNVAKNIQYF. CDR3 sequence (DNA): TGTGCCAGCAGCTTGACCCAGACCAATGTAGCCAAAAACATTCAGTACTTC. The genes are TRBV11-3 and TRBJ2-4, with no clear D. The V gene's germline CDR1 is SGHNT and CDR2 YENEEA. This CDR3 has 17 amino acids. The V end lost 3 bases, the J end lost 0 bases, and 15 bases lay between the germline ends.

The table lists this clone with a few counts. The rearrangement uses TRBV7-6 and TRBJ1-1, with D tentatively TRBD1 (5 bases). V dropped 6 bases and J dropped 3 bases, with 17 bases sitting between them. CDR3 length: 15 residues. Germline V lookup: CDR1 SGHVS, CDR2 FNYEAQ. The CDR3 loop is CASRAVGGVDTEAFF. In nucleotides, the CDR3 is TGTGCCAGCAGGGCTGTGGGGGGTGTGGACACTGAAGCTTTCTTT.

The chain carries TRBV6-5 and TRBJ2-7, with TRBD1 as a possible D gene (6 bases). V was cut by 6 bases and J by 0 bases, with 9 bases left in between. This CDR3 has 13 amino acids. Germline values: CDR1 MNHEY, CDR2 SVGAGI. In nucleotides, the CDR3 is TGTGCCAGCAGCAGACAGGTCTCCTACGAGCAGTACTTC. Its protein product is CASSRQVSYEQYF.